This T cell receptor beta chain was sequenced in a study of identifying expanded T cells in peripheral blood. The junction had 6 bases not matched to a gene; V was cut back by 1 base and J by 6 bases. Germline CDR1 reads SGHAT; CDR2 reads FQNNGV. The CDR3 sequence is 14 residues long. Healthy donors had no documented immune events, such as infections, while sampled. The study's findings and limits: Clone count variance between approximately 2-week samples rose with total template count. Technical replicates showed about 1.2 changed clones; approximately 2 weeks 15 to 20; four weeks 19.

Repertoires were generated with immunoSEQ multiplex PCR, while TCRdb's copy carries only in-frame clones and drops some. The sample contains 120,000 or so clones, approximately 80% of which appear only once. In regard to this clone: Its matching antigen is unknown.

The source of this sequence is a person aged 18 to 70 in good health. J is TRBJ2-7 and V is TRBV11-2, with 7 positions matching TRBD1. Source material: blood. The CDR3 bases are TGTGCCAGCAGCTTAGCCTACAGGGGTAGCGAGCAGTACTTC. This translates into CASSLAYRGSEQYF.